Below, 14 T cell receptor beta chains from the same sample are listed, as sequenced in a study of blood T cell repertoires in COVID-19. Libraries were prepared by immunoSEQ multiplex PCR; TCRdb keeps only in-frame clonotypes and omits some of them. Found here are 320,000 or so clones, roughly 85% of them singletons; the top ten hold 1.5% to 2%. The specimen sequenced was PBMCs or T cells enriched from blood (not recorded which). The receptor source for this set is a woman aged 25 to 45 who had been exposed to COVID-19.

The chain links TRBV27 to TRBJ1-6, with a weak D call TRBD1 (6 bases). Trimming stripped 5 bases from V and 4 bases from J, with 9 bases between. The CDR3 has 14 residues. Germline CDR1 reads MNHEY; CDR2 reads SMNVEV (reference sequence). CDR3 nucleotide sequence: TGTGCCAGCAGTCCAACAGGGTATAATTCACCCCTCCACTTT. This sequence encodes CASSPTGYNSPLHF.

The chain couples TRBV7-3 to TRBJ2-1; 7 bases match TRBD2. The V gene's germline CDR1 is SGHTA and CDR2 FQGTGA. V dropped 7 bases and J dropped 6; count of bases not matched to a gene: 9. The CDR3 covers 14 residues. Written as DNA, the CDR3 is TGTGCCAGCACTAACGGGAGGAATGGCAATGAGCAGTTCTTC. It codes for CASTNGRNGNEQFF.

This clone was observed a few times. The rearrangement links TRBV5-4 to TRBJ1-1; D remains ambiguous. Germline V CDR1 and CDR2: SGHNT, YYREEE (reference sequence). This CDR3 region has 14 residues. The V and J ends lost 0 bases and 2 bases respectively, with 8 bases between them. The CDR3 nucleotides read TGTGCCAGCAGCTTGGTCGGGGTTAACACTGAAGCTTTCTTT. It yields the protein CASSLVGVNTEAFF.

This chain joins TRBV4-1 and TRBJ2-1; TRBD2 might be the D (6 bases). The length of the CDR3 is 14 residues. Germline V CDR1 and CDR2: MGHRA, YSYEKL. V was pared by 1 base and J by 15 bases, with 19 bases between. CDR3 sequence (DNA): TGCGCCAGCAGCCAAGGCCCGGGAGAGACTACCCTGTTCTTC. It specifies CASSQGPGETTLFF.

The genes are TRBV6-2 or TRBV6-3 and TRBJ1-2, with 10 bases identical to TRBD1. Germline V CDR1 and CDR2: MNHEY, SVGEGT. The CDR3 loop spans 15 amino acids. The ends lost 2 bases at V and 6 bases at J; junction bases unmatched: 6. CDR3 amino acids: CASSYEGQGTNGYTF. CDR3 coding DNA: TGTGCCAGCAGTTACGAGGGACAGGGGACCAATGGCTACACCTTC.

This chain connects TRBV30 to TRBJ1-3, with D unresolved. V was cut by 0 bases and J by 0 bases, with 3 bases left in between. This CDR3 is 13 amino acids long. Per the germline V gene, CDR1 is GTSNPN and CDR2 is SVGIG (reference sequence). This CDR3 reads CAWSVGSGNTIYF. The CDR3 coding sequence is TGTGCCTGGAGTGTCGGCTCTGGAAACACCATATATTTT.

The chain is built from TRBV7-3 and TRBJ2-2; 7 nucleotides match TRBD2. J was trimmed by 8 bases and V by 5 bases; bases with no gene match: 17. This CDR3 contains 17 residues. From germline, CDR1 is SGHTA and CDR2 FQGTGA. CDR3 sequence reads: CASSPLLGAGLMGELFF. CDR3 nucleotide sequence: TGTGCCAGCAGCCCATTACTAGGAGCGGGGCTGATGGGGGAGCTGTTTTTT.

The chain couples TRBV24-1 to TRBJ2-7; possibly TRBD1 for D (6 bases). Germline V gene data show CDR1 as KGHDR and CDR2 as SFDVKD. Trimming pared 2 bases from V and 5 bases from J, leaving 9 bases between. The length of the CDR3 is 13 residues. CDR3 protein: CATSDSQGHEQYF. DNA of the CDR3: TGTGCCACCAGTGATTCTCAGGGGCACGAGCAGTACTTC.

Points on this clone: An end of the junction differs from the germline gene, which may be a read error. This sample also contains other DNA sequences that code for the same CDR3. The CDR3 nucleotides read TGCGCCAGCAGTTATCCCTCTGAGACCCAGTACTTC. This sequence encodes CASSYPSETQYF. This chain uses TRBV6-2 or TRBV6-3 with TRBJ2-5, with D hard to call. The germline V gene encodes CDR1 MNHEY and CDR2 SVGEGT. CDR3 size: 12 residues.

This chain joins TRBV10-1 and TRBJ2-5; D is unresolved. The CDR3 runs to 13 residues. Germline lookup yields CDR1 WNHNN and CDR2 SYGVQD (reference sequence). V lost 3 bases to trimming and J lost 5 bases, with 10 bases between them. The CDR3: CASSDPPAETQYF. The CDR3 DNA follows: TGCGCCAGCAGTGACCCCCCAGCGGAGACCCAGTACTTC.

This rearrangement joins TRBV7-9 to TRBJ1-2, with TRBD1 as a possible D gene (5 bases). Germline CDR1 and CDR2: SEHNR and FQNEAQ (reference sequence). The CDR3 consists of 12 residues. Deletions cut 7 bases from V and 5 bases from J, with 11 bases between. The DNA for the CDR3 is TGTGCCAGCACCCTCCAGGGTTATGGCTACACCTTC. Protein: CASTLQGYGYTF.

The V call is TRBV28, the J call TRBJ2-7, with TRBD1 matching 10 bases. The CDR3 runs 14 residues. V was pared by 8 bases and J by 2 bases, with 6 bases of the junction left unmatched. CDR1 is MDHEN, CDR2 SYDVKM, per germline. The CDR3 bases are TGTGCCAGCTATCCAGGACAGGGGGCCTACGAGCAGTACTTC. Encoded protein: CASYPGQGAYEQYF.

This clone has a handful of counts. The rearrangement links TRBV4-1 to TRBJ2-4; 8 nucleotides line up with TRBD2. V lost 4 bases, J lost 6 bases, and 8 bases stayed unmatched. Germline V gives CDR1 MGHRA, CDR2 YSYEKL. The CDR3 runs to 15 residues. The CDR3 reads CASSRFGGALNIQYF. CDR3 sequence (DNA): TGCGCCAGCAGCCGATTCGGGGGGGCTCTAAACATTCAGTACTTC.

This chain links TRBV5-8 with TRBJ2-3, with D perhaps matching TRBD2 (5 bases). Trimming stripped 0 bases from V and 0 bases from J, with 14 bases between. CDR1 is SGHTS, CDR2 YDEGEE, per germline. The CDR3 totals 17 residues. CDR3 amino acids: CASSLEAGSASTDTQYF. CDR3 nucleotides: TGTGCCAGCAGCTTGGAGGCGGGCAGTGCTAGCACAGATACGCAGTATTTT.